This entry concerns a single TCR beta chain. Its antigen specificity is not known. Base quality data are lacking; no much larger clone is found one base away. The trial excluded patients who had a history of autoimmune disease or who were on systemic immunosuppression. Peripheral blood for TCR sequencing was drawn from every dose cohort at baseline, at cycle 4 day 1 and at cycle 7 day 1. Samples came from an open-label, multicenter, first-in-human phase I dose-escalation trial of ivuxolimab. Adults with locally advanced or metastatic melanoma, renal cell, hepatocellular, or head and neck squamous cell carcinoma were enrolled in the trial. Before TCR sequencing, CD4+ T cells and CD8+ T cells were sorted from peripheral blood as separate populations. CDR1 SEHNR and CDR2 FQNEAQ were looked up in the germline V gene (reference sequence). Including the terminal cysteine and phenylalanine, the CDR3 comprises 14 residues. CDR3 DNA only is kept here, 42 bases in frame from base 1.

This entry comes from a study of OX40 agonist ivuxolimab in advanced cancers. Regarding the research as a whole: Ivuxolimab was an agonistic, fully human IgG2 monoclonal antibody directed against OX40 (CD134), a costimulatory receptor. Intravenous ivuxolimab was administered to patients every 2 weeks at six dose levels: 0.01, 0.1, 0.3, 1.5, 3 and 10 mg/kg. Of the approximately 54 patients in dose escalation, about 20 had hepatocellular carcinoma, approximately 15 had melanoma, 9 had renal cell carcinoma and 9 had head and neck cancer. The dose-escalation cohort was almost 85% male with a mean age of about 58 years, ranging from roughly 20 to 80. Patients were allowed to have had prior anti-PD-1, anti-PD-L1 or anti-CTLA-4 therapy, and around 40% of the dose-escalation patients had previously received checkpoint inhibitors. Partial responses were achieved by three dose-escalation patients, of whom one had hepatocellular carcinoma and two had cutaneous melanoma. Peripheral TCRbeta sequencing was intended to test whether TCR sequence diversity was altered and clonal T-cell expansion was caused by ivuxolimab. The paper reports the monotherapy dose-escalation portion (N ≈ 52 patients) of the phase I ivuxolimab trial.

Study-level results and caveats: Partial responders in the 0.1-3.0 mg/kg groups had among the lowest normalized peripheral clonal expansion, especially among CD8+ T cells. Antigen specificity was not determined for the clonally expanded peripheral T cells. After ivuxolimab, expanded clones were on average more numerous among CD8+ T cells than among CD4+ T cells. At doses of 0.1 to 3.0 mg/kg, clonal expansion of both CD4+ and CD8+ T cells in blood was seen between baseline and week 6. Low levels of normalized T-cell clonal expansion were also shown by some nonresponding patients.

For sequencing of the TCRbeta CDR3 region, genomic DNA was extracted from the sorted cells. TCRbeta CDR3 regions were sequenced using the immunoSEQ Assay. Held by TCRdb, this immuneACCESS table contains in-frame sequences only and omits some clones. Under half of the omission traces to an unresolved V gene where checked; the cause of the rest is unknown. For this sample there are 45,000 to 50,000 clones; 70% to 90% appear just once. The ten biggest clones cover around 1.8% of the sample. This clonotype originated in an adult with an advanced solid tumor such as melanoma, head and neck, liver or kidney cancer. The sample consisted of CD4+ or CD8+ T cells sorted from blood, taken in a trial of the OX40 agonist ivuxolimab. The receptor chain draws on TRBV7-9 and TRBJ2-5; the D gene cannot be named for sure. The DNA end lines up better with TRBJ2-7; the J call may be wrong. The CDR3 protein is CASSSRRSPYEQYF. The DNA is as follows: TGTGCCAGCAGCTCACGCCGGTCACCTTACGAGCAGTACTTC.